This T cell receptor beta chain was sequenced for a study of blood T cell repertoires in COVID-19. Whole-study context: The study drew acute and convalescent COVID-19 samples from the United States, Italy and Spain. Sources were T cells, B-cell-depleted T cells, or PBMCs; the material itself was cDNA or gDNA.

As handled by the study authors: Reference gene primer amplification gave nucleated cell count estimates. Assay: immunoSEQ multiplex PCR; the TCRdb copy retains only in-frame clones and omits some. The DNA was the basis for D and trimming; V, J and clone size are from that table. In the table there are some 120,000 clones, around 80% of which are singletons. The CDR3 runs to 14 residues. V dropped 7 bases and J dropped 4 bases, with 16 bases sitting between them. The source is an older man with acute or convalescent COVID-19. The V gene is TRBV6-7, the J gene TRBJ1-2, with no clear D. TRBV6-7 is annotated as an ORF whose role is uncertain. Sequencing input: peripheral blood. The CDR3 DNA is TGTGCCAGCATTATACACGCGAGGGTCTATGGCTACACCTTC. Its translation: CASIIHARVYGYTF.